The 3 T cell receptor beta chains below come from one sample, sequenced in a study of control samples from healthy donors and cancer patients. Clones were read by immunoSEQ multiplex PCR, and TCRdb kept only the in-frame ones, dropping some. The data show about 190,000 clones, around 93% seen once. Material: blood. The receptors derive from a man between 25 and 39 years old in good health.

The gene calls are TRBV6-1 and TRBJ1-6; 8 positions match TRBD1. Germline V lookup: CDR1 MNHNS, CDR2 SASEGT. V shed 4 bases, J shed 8 bases, and the junction held 10 bases outside the gene matches. The CDR3 contains 16 residues. CDR3 residues: CASSVHRGGSDSPLHF. The CDR3 nucleotides are TGTGCCAGCAGTGTCCACAGGGGGGGCAGCGATTCACCCCTCCACTTT.

This clone turned up a few times. The chain carries TRBV10-1 and TRBJ2-3; D is unclear. The length of the CDR3 is 16 residues. CDR1 is WNHNN and CDR2 is SYGVQD in the germline V gene (reference sequence). V lost 0 bases and J lost 0, with 10 bases in between. The CDR3 sequence is CASSESSAKSTDTQYF. In DNA, the CDR3 is TGCGCCAGCAGTGAGTCATCGGCAAAAAGCACAGATACGCAGTATTTT.

This clone was found once. V is TRBV27 and J is TRBJ2-1, with a possible D match to TRBD2 (5 bases). The CDR3 runs 14 residues. CDR1 and CDR2 from the germline V gene are MNHEY and SMNVEV (reference sequence). V gave up 5 bases and J gave up 2 bases, with 10 bases separating them. The CDR3 DNA reads as TGTGCCAGCAGTCAGAGGGCCCCCTACAATGAGCAGTTCTTC. Protein sequence: CASSQRAPYNEQFF.